The 11 T cell receptor beta chains reported below all come from one sample, sequenced in a study of identifying expanded T cells in peripheral blood. The data were produced by immunoSEQ multiplex PCR, yet TCRdb's version contains in-frame clones alone and is incomplete. The sample has roughly 63,000 clones, around four fifths seen once; the top ten hold approximately 19%. Material for sequencing was blood. Receptors originate from a person between 18 and 75 years old in good health.

Of note for this clone: A read error may produce the germline difference seen at one junction end. Other DNA sequences in the sample encode the same CDR3. The rearrangement links TRBV7-3 to TRBJ2-3; TRBD2 matches at 8 bases. The V gene's germline CDR1 is SGHTA and CDR2 FQGTGA. The CDR3 totals 14 residues. As DNA, the CDR3 is TGTGCCAGCAGCGGCCGGGGGGGCCCCGATACGCAGTATTTC. This encodes CASSGRGGPDTQYF.

The chain couples TRBV7-2 to TRBJ2-7; 7 bases agree with TRBD2. The germline CDR1 and CDR2 sequences are SGHTA and FQGNSA. V shed 5 bases, J shed 0 bases, and the junction held 16 bases outside the gene matches. The length of the CDR3 is 18 residues. CDR3 DNA: TGTGCCAGCAGCCAAGTCCCATGGAGGGCTAGCGGCTCCTACGAGCAGTACTTC. The encoded protein is CASSQVPWRASGSYEQYF.

This clone was found once. This rearrangement joins TRBV2 to TRBJ2-7; D not resolved. The V gene lost 0 bases and the J gene lost 3 bases, with 6 bases spanning the gap. This CDR3 region has 13 residues. Germline lookup yields CDR1 SNHLY and CDR2 FYNNEI. The CDR3 coding sequence is TGTGCCAGCAGTGAAGCGAGGCACTACGAGCAGTACGTC. It encodes CASSEARHYEQYV.

The CDR3 DNA sequence: TGCGCCAGCAGCTCGGGGGACAGGACTAACACTGAAGCTTTCTTT. This codes for CASSSGDRTNTEAFF. V and J are TRBV5-1 and TRBJ1-1, with 8 bases aligning to TRBD1. The CDR3 spans 15 residues. Trimming cost V 3 bases and J 2 bases; bases outside gene matches: 6. Germline CDR1 and CDR2: SGHRS and YFSETQ.

The V call is TRBV18, the J call TRBJ2-1, with 14 bases matching TRBD2. Germline assignment: CDR1 KGHSH and CDR2 LQKENI. The ends lost 3 bases at V and 0 bases at J; junction bases unmatched: 7. The CDR3 totals 19 residues. The CDR3 here is CASSPSGLAGASSYNEQFF. The CDR3 DNA follows: TGTGCCAGCTCACCCTCGGGACTAGCGGGAGCAAGCTCCTACAATGAGCAGTTCTTC.

This sequence joins TRBV5-6 and TRBJ2-7, with a tentative D call TRBD2 (6 bases). Germline V lookup: CDR1 SGHDT, CDR2 YYEEEE. V was trimmed by 5 bases and J by 1 base, leaving 13 bases between them. There are 14 residues in the CDR3. The DNA for the CDR3 is TGTGCCAGCAGTAATAGCGGAGGATCCTACGAGCAGTACTTC. The encoded protein is CASSNSGGSYEQYF.

CDR3 nucleotide sequence: TGTGCCAGCAGCCCTGACAGGGGAGACAATCAGCCCCAGCATTTT. It specifies CASSPDRGDNQPQHF. The chain joins TRBV6-5 to TRBJ1-5, with 8 positions matching TRBD1. V was pared by 6 bases and J by 3 bases, with 7 bases of the junction left unmatched. CDR3 size: 15 residues. Germline V CDR1 and CDR2: MNHEY, SVGAGI.

The V gene is TRBV9, the J gene TRBJ2-7; 8 bases agree with TRBD2. Germline values: CDR1 SGDLS, CDR2 YYNGEE. V shed 0 bases, J shed 2 bases, and the junction held 4 bases outside the gene matches. The CDR3 sequence is 15 residues long. The CDR3 coding sequence is TGTGCCAGCAGCGTAGGGAGCGGGAGCCCCTACGAGCAGTACTTC. Its translation: CASSVGSGSPYEQYF.

The chain employs TRBV5-1 and TRBJ2-3, with D hard to call. The CDR3 totals 15 residues. Trimming took 0 bases from V and 3 from J, leaving 11 bases between them. Germline CDR1 and CDR2: SGHRS and YFSETQ. The DNA of the CDR3 is TGCGCCAGCAGCTTGGACGGAGCGAGTACAGATACGCAGTATTTT. Amino acid sequence: CASSLDGASTDTQYF.

The chain is built from TRBV7-8 and TRBJ1-5, with 7 bases aligning to TRBD1. The CDR3 runs to 15 residues. Germline CDR1 SGHVS, CDR2 FQNEAQ. V shed 1 base and J 6 bases; nucleotides not matched to a gene: 6. CDR3 nucleotide sequence: TGTGCCAGCAGCTTAGTAGAGGGGGCCGCTCAGCCCCAGCATTTT. Its protein product is CASSLVEGAAQPQHF. The complete variable domain, with remaining parts taken from reference TRBV7-8 and TRBJ1-5, reads GAGVSQSPRYKVAKRGQDVALRCDPISGHVSLFWYQQALGQGPEFLTYFQNEAQLDKSGLPSDRFFAERPEGSVSTLKIQRTQQEDSAVYLCASSLVEGAAQPQHFGDGTRLSIL.

The gene calls are TRBV7-9 and TRBJ1-1, with TRBD1 matching over 7 bases. This CDR3 comprises 14 residues. From germline, CDR1 is SEHNR and CDR2 FQNEAQ (reference sequence). J gave up 5 bases and V 3 bases, and 6 bases lay outside the gene matches. CDR3 amino acids: CASSFEGARTEAFF. The DNA of the CDR3 is TGTGCCAGCAGCTTTGAGGGGGCGCGAACTGAAGCTTTCTTT.